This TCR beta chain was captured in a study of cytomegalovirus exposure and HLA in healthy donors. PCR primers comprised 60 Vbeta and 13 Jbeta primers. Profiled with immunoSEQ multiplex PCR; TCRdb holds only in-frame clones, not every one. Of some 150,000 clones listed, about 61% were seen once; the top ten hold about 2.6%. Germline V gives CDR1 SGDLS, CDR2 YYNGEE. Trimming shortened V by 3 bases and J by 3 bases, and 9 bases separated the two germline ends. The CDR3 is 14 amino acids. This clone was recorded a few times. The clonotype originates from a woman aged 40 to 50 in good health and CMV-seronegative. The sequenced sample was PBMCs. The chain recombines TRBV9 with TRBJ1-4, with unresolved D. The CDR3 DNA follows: TGTGCCAGCAGCGCCACAGTTCCTAATGAAAAACTGTTTTTT. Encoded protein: CASSATVPNEKLFF. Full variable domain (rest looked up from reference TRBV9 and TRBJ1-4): DSGVTQTPKHLITATGQRVTLRCSPRSGDLSVYWYQQSLDQGLQFLIQYYNGEERAKGNILERFSAQQFPDLHSELNLSSLELGDSALYFCASSATVPNEKLFFGSGTQLSVL.